This passage covers 11 T cell receptor beta chains from one sample sequenced in a study of blood T cells in healthy people across ages. Sample-barcoded 5' priming and a J-beta primer mix drove a second PCR of roughly 6 to 12 cycles. MiXCR, run by TCRdb on the 5' RACE reads, gives a single entry per CDR3 protein. The table shows hundreds of thousands of distinct CDR3 sequences, with roughly 35% occurring only once. The sample taken for sequencing was blood. These receptor sequences come from a man younger than 30 in good health.

This clonotype was observed at least ten times. V is TRBV28 and J is TRBJ1-2; perhaps TRBD1 as D (6 bases). Germline values: CDR1 MDHEN, CDR2 SYDVKM. V lost 6 bases, J lost 4 bases, and 12 bases lay in between. This CDR3 has 13 amino acids. The CDR3 DNA reads TGTGCCAGCAGATCAGGACAGTCCTATGGCTACACCTTC. The encoded protein is CASRSGQSYGYTF.

The chain recombines TRBV27 with TRBJ2-3; D remains ambiguous. V was pared by 3 bases and J by 6 bases, with 16 bases between. Per the germline V gene, CDR1 is MNHEY and CDR2 is SMNVEV (reference sequence). The length of the CDR3 is 15 residues. The CDR3 nucleotides are TGTGCCAGCAGTTTTTCCGTGAACCCATCGGATACGCAGTATTTT. As protein: CASSFSVNPSDTQYF.

Points on this clonotype: Being one base from a much bigger clone, this may be a read error. This CDR3 reads CVSSLRDQETQYF. The CDR3 nucleotides are TGCGTCAGCAGCTTGCGGGACCAAGAGACCCAGTACTTC. The chain has TRBV5-1 and TRBJ2-5; TRBD2 might be the D (5 bases). Per the germline V gene, CDR1 is SGHRS and CDR2 is YFSETQ. This CDR3 has 13 amino acids.

The V call is TRBV14, the J call TRBJ2-2; D ambiguous. This CDR3 is 15 amino acids long. V dropped 0 bases and J dropped 8 bases, with 13 bases sitting between them. Germline CDR1 and CDR2: SGHDN and FVKESK. For the CDR3, the DNA is TGTGCCAGCAGCCAAGATCGGCTACCCTCGGGGGAGCTGTTTTTT. This gives the protein CASSQDRLPSGELFF.

As concerns this clonotype: The junction departs from germline at one end; a sequencing error may be responsible. This chain uses TRBV7-9 with TRBJ1-1; 7 bases are shared with TRBD1. Germline CDR1 and CDR2: SEHNR and FQNEAQ (reference sequence). The CDR3 covers 14 residues. The CDR3 DNA is TGTGCCGGCAGCGGCGAGGGGGCGTTTTTTGGAGCTTTCTTT. Residues: CAGSGEGAFFGAFF.

The rearrangement joins TRBV7-3 to TRBJ1-2; possible D gene TRBD1, 5 bases. This CDR3 has 16 amino acids. Looked up from germline, CDR1 is SGHTA and CDR2 is FQGTGA. The V end was cut by 1 base, the J end by 8 bases, with 20 bases between. CDR3 nucleotides: TGTGCCAGCAGCTTAAGGGGGGGGGAAAGCTATTGCGGCTACACCTTC. Translated: CASSLRGGESYCGYTF.

There are a few counts of this clonotype. This chain connects TRBV28 to TRBJ1-6; D uncertain. The CDR3 has 12 residues. Trimming stripped 4 bases from V and 10 bases from J, with 8 bases between. CDR1 and CDR2 from the germline V gene are MDHEN and SYDVKM. Written as DNA, the CDR3 is TGTGCCAGCAGTTCGTTTGGATCACCCCTCCACTTT. It yields the protein CASSSFGSPLHF.

The chain recombines TRBV12-3 or TRBV12-4 with TRBJ1-6; 10 bases align to TRBD1. Trimming took 6 bases from V and 3 from J; bases not matched to a gene: 5. The CDR3 spans 16 residues. CDR3 nucleotides: TGTGCCAGCAGGGGGACAGGGGTCTACTATAATTCACCCCTCCACTTT. Protein: CASRGTGVYYNSPLHF.

This clonotype was observed a few times. This chain links TRBV29-1 with TRBJ1-2, with TRBD1 as a possible D gene (5 bases). This CDR3 is 13 amino acids long. V gave up 6 bases and J gave up 2 bases, with 13 bases separating them. CDR1 SQVTM and CDR2 ANQGSEA come from the germline V gene. The CDR3 DNA is TGCAGCGTGGTGGGACTTCCGAACTATGGCTACACCTTC. It yields the protein CSVVGLPNYGYTF.

Regarding this clonotype: This may come from a read error, since a much larger clone is one base off. The gene calls are TRBV5-1 and TRBJ2-3; D uncertain. The CDR3 loop spans 17 amino acids. V was pared by 4 bases and J by 0 bases, with 18 bases between. Germline V gives CDR1 SGHRS, CDR2 YFSETQ. The CDR3: CASSPTPVVTSTDTQYF. The CDR3 bases are TGCGCCAGCAGCCCGACTCCAGTAGTGACTAGCACAGATACGCAGTATTTT.

CDR3 DNA sequence: TGTGCCAGCAGCCAAGTTCCGACAGGGAGGGACGAGCAGTACTTC. This sequence encodes CASSQVPTGRDEQYF. The chain has TRBV3-1 and TRBJ2-7; perhaps D is TRBD1 or TRBD2 (7 bases each). The germline gives CDR1 LGHDT, CDR2 YNNKEL (reference sequence). Trimming cost V 1 base and J 5 bases, with 15 bases left between them. The CDR3 is made up of 15 amino acids.